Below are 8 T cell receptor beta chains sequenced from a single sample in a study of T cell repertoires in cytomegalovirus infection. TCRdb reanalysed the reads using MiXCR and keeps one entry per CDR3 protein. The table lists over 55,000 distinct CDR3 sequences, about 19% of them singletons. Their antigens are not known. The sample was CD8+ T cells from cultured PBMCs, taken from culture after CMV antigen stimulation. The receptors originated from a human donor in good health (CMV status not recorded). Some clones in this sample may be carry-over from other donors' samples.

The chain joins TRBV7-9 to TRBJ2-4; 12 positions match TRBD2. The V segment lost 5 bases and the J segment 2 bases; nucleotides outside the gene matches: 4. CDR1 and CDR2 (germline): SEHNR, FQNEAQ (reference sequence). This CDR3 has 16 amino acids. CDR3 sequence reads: CASSGGLAGSKNIQYF. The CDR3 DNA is TGTGCCAGCAGCGGAGGACTAGCGGGGTCCAAAAACATTCAGTACTTC.

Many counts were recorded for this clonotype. The DNA of the CDR3 is TGTGCCAGCAGCCTTCCCGGACCGACCCAGTACTTC. It yields the protein CASSLPGPTQYF. The rearrangement joins TRBV7-9 to TRBJ2-5, with D hard to call. V lost 5 bases and J 7 bases, leaving 11 bases between the germline ends. The CDR3 contains 12 residues. From germline, CDR1 is SEHNR and CDR2 FQNEAQ (reference sequence).

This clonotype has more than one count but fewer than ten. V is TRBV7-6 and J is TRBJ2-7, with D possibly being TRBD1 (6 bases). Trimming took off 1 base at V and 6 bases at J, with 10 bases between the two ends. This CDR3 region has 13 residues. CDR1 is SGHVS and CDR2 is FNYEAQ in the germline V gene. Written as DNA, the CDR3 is TGTGCCAGCAGCTTAGGAGGGGGTCCCGAGCAGTACTTC. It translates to CASSLGGGPEQYF.

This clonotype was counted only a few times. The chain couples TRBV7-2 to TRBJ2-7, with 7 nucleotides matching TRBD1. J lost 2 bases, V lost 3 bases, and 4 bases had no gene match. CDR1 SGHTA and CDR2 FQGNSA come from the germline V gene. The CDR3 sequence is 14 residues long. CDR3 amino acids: CASSFGTATYEQYF. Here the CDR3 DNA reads TGTGCCAGCAGCTTCGGGACAGCTACCTACGAGCAGTACTTC.

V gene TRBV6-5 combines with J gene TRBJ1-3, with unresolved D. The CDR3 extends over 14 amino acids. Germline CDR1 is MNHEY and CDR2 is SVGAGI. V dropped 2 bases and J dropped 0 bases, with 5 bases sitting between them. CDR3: CASSYKSSGNTIYF. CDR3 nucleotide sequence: TGTGCCAGCAGTTACAAGAGCTCTGGAAACACCATATATTTT.

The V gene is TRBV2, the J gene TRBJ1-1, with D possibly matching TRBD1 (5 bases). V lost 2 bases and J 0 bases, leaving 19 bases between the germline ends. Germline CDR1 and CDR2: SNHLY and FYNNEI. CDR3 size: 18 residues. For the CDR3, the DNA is TGTGCCAGCAGTGAACCTGCTTGGGGGGGTGAGGTGAACACTGAAGCTTTCTTT. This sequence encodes CASSEPAWGGEVNTEAFF.

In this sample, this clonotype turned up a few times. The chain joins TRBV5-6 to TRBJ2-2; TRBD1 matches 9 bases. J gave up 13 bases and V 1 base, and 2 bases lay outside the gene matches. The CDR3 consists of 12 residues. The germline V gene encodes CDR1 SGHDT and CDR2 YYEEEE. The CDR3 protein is CASSLRGQGLFF. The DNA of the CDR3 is TGTGCCAGCAGCTTGAGGGGACAGGGGCTGTTTTTT.

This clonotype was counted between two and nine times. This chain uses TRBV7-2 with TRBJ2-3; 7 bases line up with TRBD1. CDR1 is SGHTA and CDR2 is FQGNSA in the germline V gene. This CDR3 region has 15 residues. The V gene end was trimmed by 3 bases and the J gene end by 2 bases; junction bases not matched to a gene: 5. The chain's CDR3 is CASSLKDRTTDTQYF. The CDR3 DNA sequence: TGTGCCAGCAGCTTGAAGGACAGGACCACAGATACGCAGTATTTT.